This T cell receptor beta chain originates from a study of shared clonotypes between healthy human individuals. V was trimmed by 8 bases and J by 5 bases, leaving 21 bases between them. The CDR3 is made up of 15 amino acids. CDR1 and CDR2 from the germline V gene are MGHRA and YSYEKL. The protocol was immunoSEQ multiplex PCR, while the TCRdb copy is restricted to in-frame clones and leaves out a portion. The sample carries 2,500,000 or so clones, around nine tenths recorded once. This receptor was obtained from a young man in good health. The rearrangement uses TRBV4-1 and TRBJ1-2; D possibly corresponds to TRBD1 (6 bases). The sample was naive CD4+ T cells sorted from blood. Indicated subset: CD45RA+ positively selected. In DNA, the CDR3 is TGCGCCAGCCAAACGAACAGGGCCGAGCGGTATGGCTACACCTTC. It yields the protein CASQTNRAERYGYTF.